This entry features one T cell receptor (beta chain) sequence. No antigen is known for it. This sample stems from a study of CD8 T cells in ankylosing spondylitis. Overall study findings and caveats: Some of these motif variants have turned up before, in reports on reactive arthritis synovial fluid and blood. Apparently characteristic of ankylosing spondylitis blood was a TCR beta motif (about 8 highly homologous variants).

Generation of TCR beta libraries employed quantitative 5'-RACE incorporating molecular barcodes. TCRdb independently ran MiXCR on the 5' RACE reads; one entry per CDR3 protein. Among around 770,000 distinct CDR3 sequences listed, around a fifth were seen once. CDR1 is SQVTM and CDR2 is ANQGSEA in the germline V gene. V dropped 1 base and J dropped 3; count of bases not matched to a gene: 0. The CDR3 length is 12 residues. This chain joins TRBV29-1 and TRBJ2-7; 7 bases line up with TRBD2. This TCR was sampled from a male donor with ankylosing spondylitis. Specimen: blood, either unsorted or a sorted T cell fraction (not recorded which). As DNA, the CDR3 is TGCAGCGTTGAAGTAGCGGGCTACGAGCAGTACTTC. Residues: CSVEVAGYEQYF.